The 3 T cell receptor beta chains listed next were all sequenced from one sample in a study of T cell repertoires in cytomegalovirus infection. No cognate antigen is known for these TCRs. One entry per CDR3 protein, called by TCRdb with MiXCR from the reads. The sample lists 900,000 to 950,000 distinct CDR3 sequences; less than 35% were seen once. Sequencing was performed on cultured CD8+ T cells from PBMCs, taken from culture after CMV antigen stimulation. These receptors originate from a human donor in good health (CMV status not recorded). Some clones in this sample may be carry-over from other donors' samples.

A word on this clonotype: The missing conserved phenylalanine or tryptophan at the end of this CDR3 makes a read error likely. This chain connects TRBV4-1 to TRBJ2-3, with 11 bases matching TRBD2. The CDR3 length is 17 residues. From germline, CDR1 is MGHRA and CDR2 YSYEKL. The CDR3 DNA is TGTGCCAGCAGCCAAGATCCGACTAGCGGGGTGGAAGATACGCAGTATTCT. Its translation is CASSQDPTSGVEDTQYS.

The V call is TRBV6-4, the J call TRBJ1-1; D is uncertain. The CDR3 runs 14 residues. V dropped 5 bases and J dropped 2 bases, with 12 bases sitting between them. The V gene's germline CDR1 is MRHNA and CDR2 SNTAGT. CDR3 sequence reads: CASSYTLINTEAFF. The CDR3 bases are TGTGCCAGCAGTTATACCCTGATAAACACTGAAGCTTTCTTT.

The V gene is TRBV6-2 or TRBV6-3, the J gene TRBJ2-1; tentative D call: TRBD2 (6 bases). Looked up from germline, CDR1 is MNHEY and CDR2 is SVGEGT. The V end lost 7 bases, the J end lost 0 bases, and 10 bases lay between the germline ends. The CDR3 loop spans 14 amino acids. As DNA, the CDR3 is TGTGCCAGCAACTACGGGAGCTCCTACAATGAGCAGTTCTTC. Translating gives CASNYGSSYNEQFF.